This T cell receptor (beta chain) came from a study of T cells of healthy individuals. TCRdb re-called the 5' RACE reads with MiXCR, one entry per CDR3 protein. The table records 63,000 or so distinct CDR3 sequences, 15% to 20% of them present only once. Per germline, CDR1 LNHDA and CDR2 SQIVND (reference sequence). This CDR3 spans 16 amino acids. Trimming cost V 4 bases and J 1 base; bases outside gene matches: 8. The clonotype originates from a human donor in good health. This chain links TRBV19 with TRBJ2-5; 8 nucleotides align to TRBD2. CDR3 coding DNA: TGTGCCAGTAGTAGACGGACTAGCAGTGGCCAAGAGACCCAGTACTTC. This codes for CASSRRTSSGQETQYF.